Listed below are T cell receptor beta chains from one sample, sequenced in a study of T-cell reconstitution after alpha-beta-depleted transplantation in children. TCRdb recomputed calls from the PCR reads with MiXCR, one row per CDR3 protein. The repertoire holds about 540,000 distinct CDR3 sequences, with 25% to 30% as singletons. The specimen was PBMCs, collected before TCRalphabeta/CD19-depleted stem cell transplant. All receptors derive from a boy younger than two with Wiskott-Aldrich syndrome, due to receive a stem cell transplant. Each CDR3 is given with its conserved first and last residue. D genes are given only for firm matches. Clone size, where shown, is once, few, many, or a class for clones that have expanded.

J gene,clone size,D gene,V gene,CDR3 protein,CDR3 DNA
TRBJ2-1,.,TRBD2,TRBV5-1,CAGSLETSGRNEQFF,TGCGCCGGCAGCTTGGAAACTAGCGGGAGGAATGAGCAGTTCTTC
TRBJ2-5,few,.,TRBV4-2,CASSQGSDSQETQYF,TGTGCCAGCAGCCAAGGGTCGGACAGTCAAGAGACCCAGTACTTC
TRBJ1-5,.,.,TRBV5-5,CASSLGVGGSNQPQHF,TGTGCCAGCAGCTTGGGGGTCGGAGGGAGCAATCAGCCCCAGCATTTT
TRBJ2-2,few,.,TRBV12-3/TRBV12-4,CASSFQRLNTGELFF,TGTGCCAGCAGTTTTCAGCGGTTGAACACCGGGGAGCTGTTTTTT
TRBJ2-5,few,.,TRBV5-1,CASSLVGYNQETQYF,TGCGCCAGCAGCTTGGTAGGGTATAACCAAGAGACCCAGTACTTC
TRBJ2-1,few,TRBD1,TRBV6-2/TRBV6-3,CASSYEDRGGNEQFF,TGTGCCAGCAGTTACGAGGACAGGGGGGGGAATGAGCAGTTCTTC
TRBJ2-5,few,.,TRBV28,CASNVDYQETQYF,TGTGCCAGCAATGTGGACTATCAAGAGACCCAGTACTTC
TRBJ2-1,.,TRBD2,TRBV5-1,CASSLVLAGRWQFF,TGCGCCAGCAGCTTGGTTCTAGCGGGACGCTGGCAGTTCTTC
TRBJ2-2,few,TRBD2,TRBV20-1,CSASSLAGGTGELFF,TGCAGTGCTAGCTCCCTAGCGGGAGGCACCGGGGAGCTGTTTTTT
TRBJ2-3,.,.,TRBV7-3,CASSLARARDTQYF,TGTGCCAGCAGCTTAGCCCGAGCACGAGATACGCAGTATTTT
TRBJ2-7,few,.,TRBV20-1,CSARGGGLAGSSSYEQYF,TGCAGTGCTAGAGGAGGGGGCCTAGCGGGTTCCAGCTCCTACGAGCAGTACTTC
TRBJ2-4,few,TRBD1,TRBV5-1,CASSYYRQGVNKNIQYF,TGCGCCAGCAGCTATTACCGACAGGGGGTGAACAAAAACATTCAGTACTTC
TRBJ2-1,few,.,TRBV6-6,CASSHIKGEQFF,TGTGCCAGCAGTCATATTAAGGGTGAGCAGTTCTTC
TRBJ2-3,.,.,TRBV6-1,CASSRYKRQAGDTQYF,TGTGCCAGCAGTCGCTATAAAAGACAGGCCGGGGATACGCAGTATTTT
TRBJ2-2,.,.,TRBV12-3/TRBV12-4,CASREGVGELFF,TGTGCCAGCAGGGAGGGGGTCGGGGAGCTGTTTTTT
TRBJ1-1,.,.,TRBV30,CAWRFQQNTEAFF,TGTGCCTGGAGATTCCAGCAGAACACTGAAGCTTTCTTT
TRBJ1-1,.,TRBD1,TRBV5-1,CASSHTIQGRRNTEAFF,TGCGCCAGCAGCCATACTATACAGGGGCGCCGTAACACTGAAGCTTTCTTT
TRBJ2-7,.,TRBD2,TRBV27,CASSQTLPLAGGEQYF,TGTGCCAGCAGTCAAACCCTCCCACTAGCGGGAGGCGAGCAGTACTTC
TRBJ2-2,.,.,TRBV20-1,CSAASLGNTGELFF,TGCAGTGCCGCATCCTTAGGGAACACCGGGGAGCTGTTTTTT
TRBJ1-5,.,TRBD1,TRBV7-2,CASSETGWGNQPQHF,TGTGCCAGCAGCGAGACAGGGTGGGGAAATCAGCCCCAGCATTTT
TRBJ2-1,.,TRBD1,TRBV25-1,CASSEWQGVQYEQFF,TGTGCCAGCAGTGAATGGCAGGGGGTTCAATATGAGCAGTTCTTC
TRBJ2-1,once,TRBD2,TRBV10-3,CAISKTSGRALGHEQFF,TGTGCCATCAGTAAAACTAGCGGGAGGGCGTTGGGCCATGAGCAGTTCTTC
TRBJ1-5,few,.,TRBV27,CASSFRDGNQPQHF,TGTGCCAGCAGTTTTCGGGACGGCAATCAGCCCCAGCATTTT
TRBJ2-5,few,TRBD2,TRBV27,CASSLRGRTSPQETQYF,TGTGCCAGCTCTCTCCGGGGGCGGACTAGCCCCCAAGAGACCCAGTACTTC